These T cell receptor beta chains were read from a single sample in a study of OX40 agonist ivuxolimab in advanced cancers. The assay was immunoSEQ multiplex PCR, and TCRdb's table has in-frame clones only and misses some. Among some 71,000 clones listed, 80% to 85% were seen once. Sequenced material: CD4+ or CD8+ T cells sorted from blood, taken in a trial of the OX40 agonist ivuxolimab. All receptors come from an adult with an advanced solid tumor such as melanoma, head and neck, liver or kidney cancer. CDR3s include the opening cysteine and the closing phenylalanine or tryptophan. The D gene is left open where the match is weak. Expanded clones are given a class, and other clones once, few, many or no size at all.

V gene: TRBV7-9; clone size: .; J gene: TRBJ2-5; D gene: .; CDR3 protein: CASSPGQGIGEYF; CDR3 DNA: TGTGCCAGCAGCCCGGGGCAGGGGATCGGGGAGTACTTC
V gene: TRBV4-3; clone size: .; J gene: TRBJ1-6; D gene: .; CDR3 protein: CASSQELPGANSPLHF; CDR3 DNA: TGCGCCAGCAGCCAAGAACTCCCAGGGGCTAATTCACCCCTCCACTTT
V gene: TRBV18; clone size: .; J gene: TRBJ2-7; D gene: TRBD1; CDR3 protein: CASSPRAGGNGEQYF; CDR3 DNA: TGTGCCAGCTCACCTCGGGCAGGGGGCAATGGTGAGCAGTACTTC
V gene: TRBV5-1; clone size: .; J gene: TRBJ1-6; D gene: .; CDR3 protein: CASSLEEARVPYNSPLHF; CDR3 DNA: TGCGCCAGCAGCTTGGAGGAGGCCAGGGTCCCTTATAATTCACCCCTCCACTTT
V gene: TRBV5-5; clone size: .; J gene: TRBJ1-1; D gene: TRBD1; CDR3 protein: CAYNRGLNTEAFF; CDR3 DNA: TGTGCCTACAACAGGGGGCTGAACACTGAAGCTTTCTTT
V gene: TRBV14; clone size: .; J gene: TRBJ2-7; D gene: TRBD2; CDR3 protein: CASSRTSGGYEQYF; CDR3 DNA: TGTGCCAGCAGCCGGACTAGCGGAGGCTACGAGCAGTACTTC
V gene: TRBV7-9; clone size: .; J gene: TRBJ2-7; D gene: .; CDR3 protein: CASTPDAGRLSYEQYF; CDR3 DNA: TGTGCCAGCACCCCCGACGCCGGCAGGCTCTCCTACGAGCAGTACTTC
V gene: TRBV11-2; clone size: .; J gene: TRBJ2-7; D gene: TRBD1; CDR3 protein: CASSFTTQGTYEQYF; CDR3 DNA: TGTGCCAGCAGCTTTACTACACAGGGGACATACGAGCAGTACTTC
V gene: TRBV10-3; clone size: .; J gene: TRBJ2-7; D gene: TRBD1; CDR3 protein: CAIRNDRGSYEQYF; CDR3 DNA: TGTGCCATCAGAAACGACAGGGGTTCCTACGAGCAGTACTTC
V gene: TRBV5-5; clone size: .; J gene: TRBJ2-7; D gene: .; CDR3 protein: CASSLDLLGGQYF; CDR3 DNA: TGTGCCAGCAGCTTGGATCTTCTAGGAGGGCAGTACTTC
V gene: TRBV10-3; clone size: .; J gene: TRBJ2-3; D gene: .; CDR3 protein: CAISETLVGVGDTQYF; CDR3 DNA: TGTGCCATCAGTGAGACCTTAGTGGGGGTGGGAGATACGCAGTATTTT
V gene: TRBV18; clone size: .; J gene: TRBJ1-1; D gene: TRBD1; CDR3 protein: CASSPGQGSTEAFF; CDR3 DNA: TGTGCCAGCTCACCGGGACAGGGATCCACTGAAGCTTTCTTT
V gene: TRBV27; clone size: .; J gene: TRBJ2-7; D gene: .; CDR3 protein: CASSGRGRSSYEQYF; CDR3 DNA: TGTGCCAGCAGTGGAAGGGGCCGAAGCTCCTACGAGCAGTACTTC
V gene: TRBV28; clone size: few; J gene: TRBJ2-7; D gene: TRBD1; CDR3 protein: CASSPYTTGQGHLSSYEQYF; CDR3 DNA: TGTGCCAGCAGCCCCTACACCACGGGACAGGGACATTTGAGCTCCTACGAGCAGTACTTC
V gene: TRBV7-2; clone size: once; J gene: TRBJ1-1; D gene: TRBD1; CDR3 protein: CASSFRQGADTEAFF; CDR3 DNA: TGTGCCAGCAGCTTTAGACAGGGGGCGGACACTGAAGCTTTCTTT
V gene: TRBV28; clone size: once; J gene: TRBJ1-2; D gene: TRBD1; CDR3 protein: CASRTPGTGAGYTF; CDR3 DNA: TGTGCCAGCAGGACTCCCGGGACAGGGGCCGGCTACACCTTC
V gene: TRBV6-6; clone size: .; J gene: TRBJ1-1; D gene: TRBD1; CDR3 protein: CASNLQGANTEAFF; CDR3 DNA: TGTGCCAGCAATTTACAGGGGGCAAACACTGAAGCTTTCTTT
V gene: TRBV7-3; clone size: .; J gene: TRBJ2-1; D gene: .; CDR3 protein: CASSLTSDNEQFF; CDR3 DNA: TGTGCCAGCAGCTTAACTAGTGACAATGAGCAGTTCTTC
V gene: TRBV7-3; clone size: .; J gene: TRBJ2-3; D gene: TRBD2; CDR3 protein: CASSLEARIAGPQYF; CDR3 DNA: TGTGCCAGCAGCTTAGAGGCGAGGATAGCGGGGCCGCAATATTTT
V gene: TRBV4-2; clone size: .; J gene: TRBJ2-3; D gene: .; CDR3 protein: CASSQDSAGFKQYF; CDR3 DNA: TGTGCCAGCAGCCAAGACTCCGCCGGGTTCAAGCAGTATTTT
V gene: TRBV5-1; clone size: .; J gene: TRBJ1-3; D gene: TRBD1; CDR3 protein: CASSPSTGASGNTIYF; CDR3 DNA: TGCGCCAGCAGCCCCTCGACAGGGGCGTCAGGAAACACCATATATTTT
V gene: TRBV7-2; clone size: .; J gene: TRBJ2-5; D gene: .; CDR3 protein: CASSSIRGIETQYF; CDR3 DNA: TGTGCCAGCAGCTCTATCCGTGGGATAGAGACCCAGTACTTC
V gene: TRBV5-4; clone size: .; J gene: TRBJ2-2; D gene: .; CDR3 protein: CASRKKTLAINTGELFF; CDR3 DNA: TGTGCCAGCAGGAAAAAGACCCTAGCGATTAACACCGGGGAGCTGTTTTTT
V gene: TRBV2; clone size: once; J gene: TRBJ2-2; D gene: TRBD2; CDR3 protein: CASRRLAGVGNTGELFF; CDR3 DNA: TGTGCCAGCAGGCGACTAGCGGGAGTGGGTAACACCGGGGAGCTGTTTTTT
V gene: TRBV7-9; clone size: .; J gene: TRBJ1-3; D gene: .; CDR3 protein: CASSYDDTSGNTIYF; CDR3 DNA: TGTGCCAGCAGCTATGATGACACCTCTGGAAACACCATATATTTT
V gene: TRBV9; clone size: .; J gene: TRBJ2-5; D gene: TRBD1; CDR3 protein: CASSVVPGGAETQYF; CDR3 DNA: TGTGCCAGCAGCGTAGTTCCAGGGGGCGCGGAGACCCAGTACTTC
V gene: TRBV6-5; clone size: once; J gene: TRBJ1-5; D gene: .; CDR3 protein: CASRMGGGGQPQHF; CDR3 DNA: TGTGCCAGCAGGATGGGGGGAGGAGGACAGCCCCAGCATTTT
V gene: TRBV9; clone size: once; J gene: TRBJ2-7; D gene: TRBD1; CDR3 protein: CASSVAGQGAYEQYF; CDR3 DNA: TGTGCCAGCAGCGTAGCGGGACAGGGAGCTTACGAGCAGTACTTC
V gene: TRBV30; clone size: once; J gene: TRBJ2-2; D gene: TRBD1; CDR3 protein: CALTSGTVGTGELFF; CDR3 DNA: TGTGCCTTAACCTCCGGGACAGTGGGGACCGGGGAGCTGTTTTTT
V gene: TRBV7-9; clone size: .; J gene: TRBJ2-3; D gene: .; CDR3 protein: CAPRKTDGEDTQYF; CDR3 DNA: TGTGCCCCAAGAAAAACCGATGGGGAAGATACGCAGTATTTT
V gene: TRBV5-5; clone size: .; J gene: TRBJ2-3; D gene: TRBD2; CDR3 protein: CASSPRRLAGNTDTQYF; CDR3 DNA: TGTGCCAGCAGCCCGCGGAGACTAGCGGGGAACACAGATACGCAGTATTTT
V gene: TRBV5-4; clone size: few; J gene: TRBJ1-2; D gene: TRBD1; CDR3 protein: CASSSGQGAVVYGYTF; CDR3 DNA: TGTGCCAGCAGCTCCGGACAGGGGGCGGTGGTTTATGGCTACACCTTC
V gene: TRBV28; clone size: .; J gene: TRBJ1-4; D gene: .; CDR3 protein: CASSLLTNEKLFF; CDR3 DNA: TGTGCCAGCAGTTTACTCACTAATGAAAAACTGTTTTTT
V gene: TRBV28; clone size: .; J gene: TRBJ1-1; D gene: .; CDR3 protein: CASRLQSVNTEAFF; CDR3 DNA: TGTGCCAGCAGATTACAGTCGGTGAACACTGAAGCTTTCTTT
V gene: TRBV7-2; clone size: .; J gene: TRBJ2-3; D gene: .; CDR3 protein: CASSLRVTGLSNNTDTQYF; CDR3 DNA: TGTGCCAGCAGCTTAAGGGTGACTGGGCTCTCAAACAACACAGATACGCAGTATTTT
V gene: TRBV18; clone size: .; J gene: TRBJ2-5; D gene: .; CDR3 protein: CASSAGQSQETQYF; CDR3 DNA: TGTGCCAGCTCGGCGGGACAGAGCCAAGAGACCCAGTACTTC
V gene: TRBV5-4; clone size: few; J gene: TRBJ2-5; D gene: .; CDR3 protein: CASSLEETQYF; CDR3 DNA: TGTGCCAGCAGCTTAGAAGAGACCCAGTACTTC
V gene: TRBV5-8; clone size: few; J gene: TRBJ2-6; D gene: .; CDR3 protein: CASSLRAGRSGANVLTF; CDR3 DNA: TGTGCCAGCAGCTTGAGGGCAGGGAGATCTGGGGCCAACGTCCTGACTTTC
V gene: TRBV7-2; clone size: .; J gene: TRBJ2-3; D gene: .; CDR3 protein: CASSLFGPGTQYF; CDR3 DNA: TGTGCCAGCAGCTTATTCGGCCCCGGTACGCAGTATTTT
V gene: TRBV28; clone size: .; J gene: TRBJ1-2; D gene: .; CDR3 protein: CASGSRGYTF; CDR3 DNA: TGTGCCAGCGGCTCACGCGGCTACACCTTC
V gene: TRBV4-1; clone size: .; J gene: TRBJ1-5; D gene: TRBD1; CDR3 protein: CASSRQGRGQPQHF; CDR3 DNA: TGCGCCAGCAGCCGACAGGGTCGGGGACAGCCCCAGCATTTT
V gene: TRBV29-1; clone size: .; J gene: TRBJ1-1; D gene: .; CDR3 protein: CSGRASSNTEAFF; CDR3 DNA: TGCAGCGGGAGGGCCTCTTCTAACACTGAAGCTTTCTTT
V gene: TRBV6-1; clone size: once; J gene: TRBJ1-1; D gene: .; CDR3 protein: CASSELGLNTEAFF; CDR3 DNA: TGTGCCAGCAGTGAATTAGGATTGAACACTGAAGCTTTCTTT
V gene: TRBV2; clone size: .; J gene: TRBJ1-6; D gene: .; CDR3 protein: CASSSEGGASPLHF; CDR3 DNA: TGTGCCAGCAGTTCCGAAGGGGGGGCCTCACCCCTCCACTTT
V gene: TRBV15; clone size: .; J gene: TRBJ2-1; D gene: TRBD2; CDR3 protein: CATSKPRGTSNEQFF; CDR3 DNA: TGTGCCACCAGCAAACCTAGAGGGACTAGCAATGAGCAGTTCTTC
V gene: TRBV28; clone size: .; J gene: TRBJ2-2; D gene: .; CDR3 protein: CASRPTGNTGELFF; CDR3 DNA: TGTGCCAGCAGGCCGACAGGGAACACCGGGGAGCTGTTTTTT
V gene: TRBV6-6; clone size: .; J gene: TRBJ1-1; D gene: TRBD1; CDR3 protein: CASSSQGGTEAFF; CDR3 DNA: TGTGCCAGCAGTTCACAGGGGGGCACTGAAGCTTTCTTT
V gene: TRBV19; clone size: .; J gene: TRBJ2-6; D gene: .; CDR3 protein: CASSIAGYSSGANVLTF; CDR3 DNA: TGTGCCAGTAGTATAGCGGGCTACTCCTCTGGGGCCAACGTCCTGACTTTC
V gene: TRBV25-1; clone size: few; J gene: TRBJ1-2; D gene: .; CDR3 protein: CASSGDLGDGYTF; CDR3 DNA: TGTGCCAGCAGTGGGGACCTAGGGGATGGCTACACCTTC
V gene: TRBV5-4; clone size: .; J gene: TRBJ2-6; D gene: .; CDR3 protein: CASSWGSVSGANVLTF; CDR3 DNA: TGTGCCAGCAGCTGGGGAAGCGTCTCTGGGGCCAACGTCCTGACTTTC
V gene: TRBV5-8; clone size: .; J gene: TRBJ2-3; D gene: TRBD2; CDR3 protein: CASSLRSGSRDTQYF; CDR3 DNA: TGTGCCAGCAGCTTGAGAAGCGGGAGTAGAGATACGCAGTATTTT
V gene: TRBV5-1; clone size: .; J gene: TRBJ2-5; D gene: .; CDR3 protein: CASSLLESSQYF; CDR3 DNA: TGCGCCAGCAGCTTACTAGAGTCGTCCCAGTACTTC
V gene: TRBV6-9; clone size: .; J gene: TRBJ2-7; D gene: .; CDR3 protein: CASSYSRDTGEQYF; CDR3 DNA: TGTGCCAGCAGTTACTCCCGGGACACCGGCGAGCAGTACTTC
V gene: TRBV10-2; clone size: .; J gene: TRBJ2-5; D gene: .; CDR3 protein: CASSGTRRTQYF; CDR3 DNA: TGCGCCAGCAGTGGGACTCGGCGGACCCAGTACTTC